This T cell receptor beta chain was captured by sequencing in a study of blood T cell repertoires in COVID-19. This table comes from immunoSEQ multiplex PCR, and its TCRdb copy is limited to in-frame clones, with some not included. The sample records around 300,000 clones, more than 75% being singletons. This TCR was sampled from a young woman who had recovered from COVID-19. The material sequenced was peripheral blood.

The CDR3 spells CSSREAQGYTF. CDR3 DNA sequence: TGCAGCTCTCGAGAGGCCCAAGGCTACACCTTC. The J gene is TRBJ1-2, the V gene TRBV29-1; D gene unclear. V was cut by 8 bases and J by 8 bases, with 15 bases left in between. This CDR3 region has 11 residues. Germline assignment: CDR1 SQVTM and CDR2 ANQGSEA.